This is a list of T cell receptor beta chains from one sample in a study of OX40 agonist ivuxolimab in advanced cancers. The data were produced by immunoSEQ multiplex PCR, yet TCRdb's version contains in-frame clones alone and is incomplete. The repertoire holds 70,000 to 75,000 clones, roughly 82% seen once, with about 1% in the top ten. Sequencing was performed on CD4+ or CD8+ T cells sorted from blood, taken in a trial of the OX40 agonist ivuxolimab. These TCRs come from an adult with an advanced solid tumor such as melanoma, head and neck, liver or kidney cancer. The CDR3 runs from the conserved cysteine through the conserved F or W. Each record gives: J gene, V gene, CDR3 protein.

J gene: TRBJ2-2
V gene: TRBV6-4
CDR3 protein: CASGSNTGELFF

J gene: TRBJ1-5
V gene: TRBV29-1
CDR3 protein: CSVRQGMDQPQHF

J gene: TRBJ1-3
V gene: TRBV4-1
CDR3 protein: CASSQEVYGGNTIYF

J gene: TRBJ1-3
V gene: TRBV6-5
CDR3 protein: CASSYSEGASRNTIYF

J gene: TRBJ1-1
V gene: TRBV6-5
CDR3 protein: CASSYQEHGTEAFF

J gene: TRBJ1-5
V gene: TRBV6-1
CDR3 protein: CASSQGAVGNQPQHF

J gene: TRBJ2-1
V gene: TRBV10-1
CDR3 protein: CASSESAVGTGGYEQFF

J gene: TRBJ2-1
V gene: TRBV2
CDR3 protein: CASSVLGTFTSSYNEQFF

J gene: TRBJ2-5
V gene: TRBV7-8
CDR3 protein: CASSRRGLGETQYF

J gene: TRBJ2-1
V gene: TRBV7-2
CDR3 protein: CASGNTGNEQFF

J gene: TRBJ1-4
V gene: TRBV9
CDR3 protein: CASSRTGMSEKLFF

J gene: TRBJ1-4
V gene: TRBV18
CDR3 protein: CASSPPMGEKLFF

J gene: TRBJ2-7
V gene: TRBV2
CDR3 protein: CASSAGYEQYF

J gene: TRBJ1-2
V gene: TRBV2
CDR3 protein: CASSGQFYGYTF

J gene: TRBJ1-2
V gene: TRBV29-1
CDR3 protein: CSTREAGGFGYTF

J gene: TRBJ2-3
V gene: TRBV5-1
CDR3 protein: CASSSGLGTDTQYF

J gene: TRBJ2-7
V gene: TRBV9
CDR3 protein: CASSPGGQAGYEQYF

J gene: TRBJ1-2
V gene: TRBV19
CDR3 protein: CASSRLRGLVYGYTF

J gene: TRBJ1-6
V gene: TRBV21-1
CDR3 protein: CASSKATRDSRFNSPLHF

J gene: TRBJ1-1
V gene: TRBV19
CDR3 protein: CASSTLRGGGTEAFF

J gene: TRBJ1-1
V gene: TRBV6-5
CDR3 protein: CASSYSGGEGGAFF

J gene: TRBJ2-7
V gene: TRBV6-5
CDR3 protein: CASSYSISGTASYF

J gene: TRBJ1-2
V gene: TRBV6-1
CDR3 protein: CASSDWDSYGYTF

J gene: TRBJ2-5
V gene: TRBV5-1
CDR3 protein: CASSLEGAETQYF

J gene: TRBJ1-1
V gene: TRBV7-2
CDR3 protein: CASSPTGIETEAFF

J gene: TRBJ2-7
V gene: TRBV5-1
CDR3 protein: CASSLGTGGYEQYF

J gene: TRBJ1-2
V gene: TRBV9
CDR3 protein: CASSRDFYGYTF

J gene: TRBJ2-3
V gene: TRBV7-2
CDR3 protein: CASSSRPGPYTDTQYF

J gene: TRBJ1-5
V gene: TRBV6-5
CDR3 protein: CASNYASYQPQHF

J gene: TRBJ2-5
V gene: TRBV21-1
CDR3 protein: CASSAHLATLSETQYF

J gene: TRBJ2-1
V gene: TRBV7-2
CDR3 protein: CASSLEHRPRGSNEQFF

J gene: TRBJ1-1
V gene: TRBV11-2
CDR3 protein: CASSFVTQNTEAFF

J gene: TRBJ2-7
V gene: TRBV7-2
CDR3 protein: CASSLGVGAAYEQYF

J gene: TRBJ1-6
V gene: TRBV5-6
CDR3 protein: CASSFGRDFNSPLHF

J gene: TRBJ2-7
V gene: TRBV7-2
CDR3 protein: CASSPYRGPYEQYF

J gene: TRBJ2-7
V gene: TRBV4-1
CDR3 protein: CASSQDLGRVGAYEQYF

J gene: TRBJ2-3
V gene: TRBV5-4
CDR3 protein: CASSIGTYREYF